This T cell receptor (beta chain) stems from a study of T cells in Graves' hyperthyroidism and ophthalmopathy. Every diagnosis used clinical symptoms, serum thyroxine and TRAb, thyroid ultrasound and orbital computed tomography. This clonotype was observed a few times. The source material, RNA transcripts, was used to amplify TCR beta CDR3 regions. A set of HTBI primers served as the primers for a first-round RT-PCR of the TCR CDR3. TCRdb analysed the multiplex PCR reads with MiXCR anew, one entry per CDR3 protein. The sample lists about 340,000 distinct CDR3 sequences; approximately 22% were seen once. The V end lost 5 bases, the J end lost 0 bases, and 6 bases lay between the germline ends. Germline CDR1 MDHEN, CDR2 SYDVKM. The CDR3 extends over 13 amino acids.

The TCR originated in a woman aged 45 to 65 with Graves' hyperthyroidism. This rearrangement joins TRBV28 to TRBJ2-3; D is unresolved. Sequenced: blood. CDR3 sequence reads: CASSAYSTDTQYF. CDR3 coding DNA: TGTGCCAGCAGTGCCTACAGCACAGATACGCAGTATTTT.